The clone carrying this TCR beta chain has only one observation. Its specificity is unknown. The V gene's germline CDR1 is MNHNS and CDR2 SASEGT. Trimming removed 7 bases from V and 5 bases from J, with 9 bases in between. The CDR3 runs to 12 residues. This record comes from a study of shared clonotypes between healthy human individuals. Findings and caveats of the study: It was observed that about 5% of naive CD4 clonotypes were shared across several donors. Naive subsets generally exceeded memory subsets in estimated richness.

Sequencing was performed with immunoSEQ multiplex PCR; in TCRdb, only in-frame clones are kept and a portion is missing. The table lists 2,500,000 or so clones, 85% to 95% of them singletons. The origin of this receptor is a man younger than 35 in good health. Some clones in this sample may be carry-over from other donors' samples. Sequenced sample: naive CD4+ T cells from PBMCs. As to subset: CD45RA+ positively selected. The chain is built from TRBV6-1 and TRBJ1-5; no firm D call. The CDR3 region has the DNA TGTGCCAGCATGATATTCCATCAGCCCCAGCATTTT. As protein: CASMIFHQPQHF.